This is a list of T cell receptor beta chains from one sample in a study of blood T cells in healthy people across ages. TCRdb ran MiXCR on the 5' RACE reads and lists one entry per CDR3 protein. The top ten hold 20% to 30% of the sample, which has some 860,000 distinct CDR3 sequences, about 61% seen once. The sample was blood. Source of these receptors: a man in his forties or fifties in good health. Both conserved end residues are part of each CDR3. D genes are given only for firm matches. The size field is filled for only some rows; it gives once, few, many or a size class.

clone size	J gene	V gene	D gene	CDR3 DNA	CDR3 protein
-	TRBJ2-1	TRBV28	-	TGTGCCAGCAGTTTAAACAGGTATGAGCAGTTCTTC	CASSLNRYEQFF
-	TRBJ2-1	TRBV4-3	TRBD2	TGCGCCAGCAGCCAGACGATGGGGGTAGCGGGGGCGAGCAATGAGCGGTTCTTC	CASSQTMGVAGASNERFF
few	TRBJ2-7	TRBV7-9	-	TGTGCCAGCAGCAACAGACCCTACGAGCAGTACTTC	CASSNRPYEQYF
once	TRBJ1-2	TRBV27	TRBD1	TGTGCCAGCAGTTTTCCGGGACAGGGGGCGAGTGGCTACACCTTC	CASSFPGQGASGYTF
-	TRBJ1-4	TRBV7-9	-	TGTGCCAGCATGCGGGGGGCCAATAATGAAAAACTGTTTTTT	CASMRGANNEKLFF
-	TRBJ1-5	TRBV28	-	TGTGCCAGCAGTACCGCCAAACAAGGCCCCTTCAATCAGCCCCAGCATTTT	CASSTAKQGPFNQPQHF
-	TRBJ2-5	TRBV6-2/TRBV6-3	TRBD2	TGTGCCAGCAGTTACTCGAGGGTTTCTGCAGGACTAGACCAAGAGACCCTGTACTTC	CASSYSRVSAGLDQETLYF
-	TRBJ2-4	TRBV2	-	TGTGCCAGCAGTGAAGCGCAAAGAAACATTCAGTACTTC	CASSEAQRNIQYF
-	TRBJ1-6	TRBV11-2	-	TGTGCCAGCAGCTTAGTGGTCTCACCCCTCCACTTT	CASSLVVSPLHF
-	TRBJ2-3	TRBV9	-	TGTGCCAGCAGCTCCGGCAGGCAGAGCACAGATACGCAGTATTTT	CASSSGRQSTDTQYF
few	TRBJ2-5	TRBV7-2	-	TGTGCCAGCAGCCCAACGGGGGCGGGATCAGAGACCCAGTACTTC	CASSPTGAGSETQYF
few	TRBJ2-7	TRBV12-3/TRBV12-4	TRBD2	TGTGCCAGCAGTTTTGGACTAGCTACCGAGCAGTACTTC	CASSFGLATEQYF
few	TRBJ2-3	TRBV4-3	-	TGCGCCAGCAGCCAAGATCGGTTAGGACAAAGCACAGATACGCAGTATTTT	CASSQDRLGQSTDTQYF
-	TRBJ2-3	TRBV6-2/TRBV6-3	-	TGTGCCAGCAGGAAAGGGGGTCCTAGCACAGATATGCAGTATTTT	CASRKGGPSTDMQYF
few	TRBJ2-5	TRBV24-1	TRBD2	TGTGCCACCAGTGAGCGGGAGGGAGAGACCCAGTACTTC	CATSEREGETQYF
-	TRBJ2-5	TRBV7-2	TRBD2	TGTGCCAGCAGCTCGATACTAGCGGGGGGACAAGAGACCCAGTACTTC	CASSSILAGGQETQYF
-	TRBJ2-2	TRBV7-3	TRBD2	TGTGCCAGCAGCTTGAGGTCGCGGGAGGACACCGGGGAGCTGTTTTTT	CASSLRSREDTGELFF
-	TRBJ2-5	TRBV10-3	-	TGTGCCATCGGCTCCGAAGCGCTGGAGACCCAGTACTTC	CAIGSEALETQYF
few	TRBJ1-6	TRBV7-2	-	TGTGCCAGCAGCTTAGTATCGAGGTCCTATAATTCACCCCTCCACTTT	CASSLVSRSYNSPLHF
-	TRBJ2-2	TRBV7-2	TRBD1	TGTGCCAGCAGAATGACAGGGGGCGGAAACACCGGGGAGCTGTTTTTT	CASRMTGGGNTGELFF
once	TRBJ2-2	TRBV6-5	-	TGTGCCAGCAGTTACTCAGTCTACGGGGAAAACACCGGGGAGCTGTTTTTT	CASSYSVYGENTGELFF
once	TRBJ1-1	TRBV29-1	-	TGCAGCGTTAGTCGACTCATGAACACTGAAGCTTTCTTT	CSVSRLMNTEAFF
once	TRBJ2-2	TRBV25-1	-	TGTGCCAGCAAGCTCGGGCCCCTTAACGGGGAGCTGTTTTTT	CASKLGPLNGELFF
-	TRBJ2-7	TRBV20-1	-	TGCAGTGCTAAAGGAACCGACGAGCAGTACTTC	CSAKGTDEQYF
-	TRBJ2-6	TRBV29-1	-	TGCAGCGTCGGAGCCAGGGTTAGCTCTGGGGCCAACGTCCTGATTTTC	CSVGARVSSGANVLIF
-	TRBJ2-7	TRBV4-3	-	TGCGCCAGCAGCCAAGCCCAACAGGGATTCTACGAGCAGTACTTC	CASSQAQQGFYEQYF